This T cell receptor (beta chain) is from a study of Ad26.COV2.S vaccination and SARS-CoV-2 variants. TCRdb's table, derived via immunoSEQ multiplex PCR, lists solely in-frame clones and lacks some. Among under 150,000 clones listed, about nine tenths were seen once. CDR1 and CDR2 from the germline V gene are SGHKS and YYEKEE (reference sequence). Trimming removed 0 bases at V and 5 bases at J, with 12 bases between. The CDR3 is made up of 15 amino acids. The V and J genes are TRBV5-5 and TRBJ1-5, with a possible D match to TRBD1 (6 bases). This specimen consisted of peripheral blood, obtained after recovery from COVID-19. The source is a human donor who had recovered from COVID-19. CDR3 loop: CASSLDGGEYQPQHF. The CDR3 bases are TGTGCCAGCAGCTTGGACGGGGGCGAGTATCAGCCCCAGCATTTT.